Below are 26 T cell receptor beta chains sequenced from a single sample in a study of T cell changes during pregnancy in multiple sclerosis. The table came from immunoSEQ multiplex PCR; TCRdb's copy has only in-frame clones and leaves some out. The profile shows about 40,000 clones, 80% to 95% of them singletons. Sequenced material: CD8+ T cells from peripheral blood mononuclear cells, taken in the first trimester of pregnancy. Receptor source: a female donor with multiple sclerosis, enrolled in a pregnancy study.

This sequence joins TRBV9 and TRBJ2-3; a possible D gene is TRBD2 (6 bases). The germline V gene has CDR1 SGDLS and CDR2 YYNGEE. Trimming pared 3 bases from V and 8 bases from J, leaving 16 bases between. The length of the CDR3 is 14 residues. CDR3 loop: CASSAGTLIPTQYF. The DNA of the CDR3 is TGTGCCAGCAGCGCCGGGACTCTCATTCCTACGCAGTATTTT.

V and J are TRBV10-1 and TRBJ1-2; tentative D call: TRBD1 (6 bases). Germline values: CDR1 WNHNN, CDR2 SYGVQD (reference sequence). This CDR3 has 12 residues. V was cut by 8 bases and J by 4 bases, with 11 bases left in between. The CDR3 DNA reads as TGCGCCAGCTCGGACAGCCTCTATGGCTACACCTTC. Its protein is CASSDSLYGYTF.

The V and J genes are TRBV6-1 and TRBJ1-5, with D possibly TRBD1 on 5 matching bases. This CDR3 has 14 residues. The V gene's germline CDR1 is MNHNS and CDR2 SASEGT. Trimming shortened V by 6 bases and J by 4 bases, and 13 bases separated the two germline ends. The CDR3 DNA reads as TGTGCCAGCAGGGGGGGGACGTTTAATCAGCCCCAGCATTTT. The encoded protein is CASRGGTFNQPQHF.

The J gene is TRBJ1-2, the V gene TRBV9, with D maybe TRBD1 (5 bases). V was shortened by 0 bases and J by 4 bases, with 19 bases between the two germline ends. Germline CDR1 and CDR2: SGDLS and YYNGEE. The CDR3 consists of 17 residues. The CDR3 DNA follows: TGTGCCAGCAGCGTAGAAGGTTGGGGTGAAAGGGGCTATGGCTACACCTTC. Its protein product is CASSVEGWGERGYGYTF.

This chain connects TRBV5-6 to TRBJ2-5, with 10 bases fitting TRBD2. The CDR3 is 15 residues long. The trim removed 4 bases at V and 5 bases at J, leaving 8 bases unmatched. In germline, CDR1 is SGHDT, CDR2 YYEEEE. The CDR3 loop reads CASSGERGGLETQYF. DNA of the CDR3: TGTGCCAGCAGCGGGGAGCGGGGGGGCCTGGAGACCCAGTACTTC.

J is TRBJ2-7 and V is TRBV11-2; 7 nucleotides align to TRBD1. V trimming: 7 bases; J trimming: 5 bases; junction bases outside the gene matches: 14. The germline V gene encodes CDR1 SGHAT and CDR2 FQNNGV. The CDR3 contains 15 residues. This CDR3 reads CASTQQGYRGNEQYF. For the CDR3, the DNA is TGTGCCAGCACCCAACAAGGCTACAGGGGCAACGAGCAGTACTTC.

This sequence joins TRBV15 and TRBJ2-2; D is perhaps TRBD1 (6 bases). Germline V CDR1 and CDR2: LNHNV, YYDKDF (reference sequence). Trimming cost V 6 bases and J 0 bases, with 11 bases left between them. CDR3 length equals 15 residues. This CDR3 is CATSRTVSNTGELFF. The DNA for the CDR3 is TGTGCCACCAGTAGGACAGTATCGAACACCGGGGAGCTGTTTTTT. Variable domain in full (rest from reference TRBV15 and TRBJ2-2): DAMVIQNPRYQVTQFGKPVTLSCSQTLNHNVMYWYQQKSSQAPKLLFHYYDKDFNNEADTPDNFQSRRPNTSFCFLDIRSPGLGDTAMYLCATSRTVSNTGELFFGEGSRLTVL.

J is TRBJ2-7 and V is TRBV5-6; D uncertain. The V gene's germline CDR1 is SGHDT and CDR2 YYEEEE. The CDR3 totals 13 residues. V gave up 0 bases and J gave up 2 bases, with 6 bases separating them. The CDR3 loop is CASSLGSTYEQYF. In nucleotides, the CDR3 is TGTGCCAGCAGCTTGGGTTCTACCTACGAGCAGTACTTC.

This chain joins TRBV28 and TRBJ2-5; no firm D call. The CDR3 extends over 13 amino acids. Per germline, CDR1 MDHEN and CDR2 SYDVKM. V lost 2 bases to trimming and J lost 2 bases, with 6 bases between them. The CDR3 DNA sequence: TGTGCCAGCAGTTTACACGGTCAAGAGACCCAGTACTTC. Its protein is CASSLHGQETQYF.

The J gene is TRBJ2-6, the V gene TRBV2; 7 bases line up with TRBD2. The CDR3 has 18 amino acids. Germline values: CDR1 SNHLY, CDR2 FYNNEI. The V and J ends lost 6 bases and 1 base, in that order; junction bases with no gene match: 12. The CDR3 coding sequence is TGTGCCAGCAGGGGACTTCGGGGGGAACCTTCTGGGGCCAACGTCCTGACTTTC. This codes for CASRGLRGEPSGANVLTF.

The gene calls are TRBV27 and TRBJ1-4; 8 bases agree with TRBD1. V lost 5 bases to trimming and J lost 8 bases; unmatched junction nucleotides: 10. This CDR3 has 15 residues. CDR1 and CDR2 from the germline V gene are MNHEY and SMNVEV (reference sequence). Here the CDR3 DNA reads TGTGCCAGCAGTGAGACGGGACAGGTTGGAGAAAAACTGTTTTTT. Amino acid sequence: CASSETGQVGEKLFF.

This chain links TRBV6-1 with TRBJ1-6; TRBD1 matches 7 bases. This CDR3 is 14 amino acids long. The V gene's germline CDR1 is MNHNS and CDR2 SASEGT. V shed 3 bases, J shed 11 bases, and the junction held 7 bases outside the gene matches. CDR3 coding DNA: TGTGCCAGCAGTGAGGCAGGGGGAGCGACACCCCTCCACTTT. Amino acid sequence: CASSEAGGATPLHF.

The V call is TRBV9, the J call TRBJ2-3, with D possibly being TRBD2 (5 bases). The V gene's germline CDR1 is SGDLS and CDR2 YYNGEE. Trimming removed 4 bases at V and 8 bases at J, with 14 bases between. The CDR3 runs to 13 residues. For the CDR3, the DNA is TGTGCCAGCAGCCCGGAACTAGTTCTTACGCAGTATTTT. Translated: CASSPELVLTQYF. Supplemented by reference TRBV9 and TRBJ2-3, the full variable domain reads DSGVTQTPKHLITATGQRVTLRCSPRSGDLSVYWYQQSLDQGLQFLIQYYNGEERAKGNILERFSAQQFPDLHSELNLSSLELGDSALYFCASSPELVLTQYFGPGTRLTVL.

The genes are TRBV18 and TRBJ1-5; 10 bases line up with TRBD1. V shed 3 bases and J 4 bases; nucleotides not matched to a gene: 0. The CDR3 totals 14 residues. Germline V CDR1 and CDR2: KGHSH, LQKENI. The CDR3 loop reads CASSPDRGNQPQHF. The CDR3 region has the DNA TGTGCCAGCTCACCGGACAGGGGGAATCAGCCCCAGCATTTT.

The chain links TRBV6-5 to TRBJ1-2; 7 bases line up with TRBD1. The length of the CDR3 is 13 residues. CDR1 MNHEY and CDR2 SVGAGI come from the germline V gene. Trimming removed 8 bases from V and 3 bases from J; junction bases left unmatched: 6. Here the CDR3 reads CASRQGEDYGYTF. CDR3 coding DNA: TGTGCCAGCCGGCAGGGGGAGGACTATGGCTACACCTTC.

The rearrangement links TRBV29-1 to TRBJ1-1; 10 bases agree with TRBD1. This CDR3 is built from 13 residues. V was pared by 6 bases and J by 6 bases, with 7 bases of the junction left unmatched. Germline V gene sequence: CDR1 SQVTM, CDR2 ANQGSEA. In nucleotides, the CDR3 is TGCAGCGTACGTGGACAGGGGGATTCTGAAGCTTTCTTT. Translation: CSVRGQGDSEAFF.

This clone occurred once. V gene TRBV7-9 combines with J gene TRBJ2-1, with 12 bases identical to TRBD2. The CDR3 loop spans 18 amino acids. CDR1 is SEHNR and CDR2 is FQNEAQ in the germline V gene (reference sequence). V dropped 0 bases and J dropped 5; count of bases not matched to a gene: 8. CDR3 nucleotide sequence: TGTGCCAGCAGCTTAGCGAGGCTAACTAGCGGGGGGCACAATGAGCAGTTCTTC. This translates into CASSLARLTSGGHNEQFF.

This chain joins TRBV27 and TRBJ1-2; D is undetermined. CDR1 and CDR2 from the germline V gene are MNHEY and SMNVEV (reference sequence). V shed 3 bases and J shed 4 bases, with 12 bases lying between them. This CDR3 is built from 14 residues. In DNA, the CDR3 is TGTGCCAGCAGTTTGGGCACCGAAACCTATGGCTACACCTTC. Translated, it gives CASSLGTETYGYTF.

The V and J genes are TRBV6-5 and TRBJ1-1; 8 bases agree with TRBD1. The trim removed 4 bases at V and 3 bases at J, leaving 7 bases unmatched. The germline V gene has CDR1 MNHEY and CDR2 SVGAGI. This CDR3 comprises 15 residues. CDR3 residues: CASSSRTGMDTEAFF. The CDR3 nucleotides are TGTGCCAGCAGTTCTCGGACAGGGATGGACACTGAAGCTTTCTTT.

This clone appeared once. This chain joins TRBV10-1 and TRBJ2-3; D unresolved. V lost 8 bases and J 5 bases, leaving 20 bases between the germline ends. The CDR3 is 15 amino acids. Germline values: CDR1 WNHNN, CDR2 SYGVQD (reference sequence). CDR3 nucleotides: TGCGCCAGCTTCAAACTACCGCCACCCGGAGATACGCAGTATTTT. Translation: CASFKLPPPGDTQYF.

The chain recombines TRBV6-5 with TRBJ2-1; possible D gene TRBD2, 6 bases. Germline lookup yields CDR1 MNHEY and CDR2 SVGAGI. V lost 6 bases to trimming and J lost 8 bases, with 14 bases between them. The CDR3 runs to 13 residues. CDR3 sequence reads: CASSSPSSDEQFF. CDR3 in DNA: TGTGCCAGCAGCTCGCCTTCTAGCGATGAGCAGTTCTTC.

The genes are TRBV10-2 and TRBJ2-7; D is unresolved. Trimming shortened V by 7 bases and J by 3 bases, and 10 bases separated the two germline ends. The germline CDR1 and CDR2 sequences are WSHSY and SAAADI. This CDR3 spans 12 amino acids. The CDR3 loop is CASTDTHYEQYF. The CDR3 nucleotides are TGCGCCAGCACCGACACTCACTACGAGCAGTACTTC.

Here the CDR3 DNA reads TGTGCCAGCAGCCAACCCGGACAGGGGAATGGCTACACCTTC. This sequence encodes CASSQPGQGNGYTF. The chain has TRBV4-2 and TRBJ1-2; 9 bases are a match to TRBD1. Germline V CDR1 and CDR2: LGHNA, YNFKEQ. The J segment lost 6 bases and the V segment lost 2 bases, leaving 4 bases of the junction unmatched. CDR3 length: 14 amino acids.

The genes are TRBV6-5 and TRBJ1-2, with no clear D. The ends were cut back, 1 base at V and 8 bases at J, with 11 bases in the middle. CDR1 is MNHEY and CDR2 is SVGAGI in the germline V gene. The length of the CDR3 is 13 residues. The CDR3 region has the DNA TGTGCCAGCAGTTACTGGGGAGCACAAGGCTACACCTTC. This codes for CASSYWGAQGYTF.

This clone was detected only once. The DNA of the CDR3 is TGTGCCAGCAGCTTAGGAGGCGGCCCCCTCCTCGGGGAGCTGTTTTTT. The encoded protein is CASSLGGGPLLGELFF. This chain joins TRBV7-6 and TRBJ2-2; D remains unclear. Deletions cut 1 base from V and 7 bases from J, with 16 bases between. This CDR3 region has 16 residues. Per germline, CDR1 SGHVS and CDR2 FNYEAQ. Filled out from reference TRBV7-6 and TRBJ2-2, the complete variable domain reads GAGVSQSPRYKVTKRGQDVALRCDPISGHVSLYWYRQALGQGPEFLTYFNYEAQQDKSGLPNDRFSAERPEGSISTLTIQRTEQRDSAMYRCASSLGGGPLLGELFFGEGSRLTVL.

The genes are TRBV19 and TRBJ2-5; D perhaps matches TRBD2 (6 bases). The CDR3 runs to 16 residues. Trimming pared 4 bases from V and 1 base from J, leaving 16 bases between. The germline gives CDR1 LNHDA, CDR2 SQIVND (reference sequence). CDR3 DNA sequence: TGTGCCAGTAGTACTGGGGTCGGGGAGGTCCAAGAGACCCAGTACTTC. Encoded protein: CASSTGVGEVQETQYF.